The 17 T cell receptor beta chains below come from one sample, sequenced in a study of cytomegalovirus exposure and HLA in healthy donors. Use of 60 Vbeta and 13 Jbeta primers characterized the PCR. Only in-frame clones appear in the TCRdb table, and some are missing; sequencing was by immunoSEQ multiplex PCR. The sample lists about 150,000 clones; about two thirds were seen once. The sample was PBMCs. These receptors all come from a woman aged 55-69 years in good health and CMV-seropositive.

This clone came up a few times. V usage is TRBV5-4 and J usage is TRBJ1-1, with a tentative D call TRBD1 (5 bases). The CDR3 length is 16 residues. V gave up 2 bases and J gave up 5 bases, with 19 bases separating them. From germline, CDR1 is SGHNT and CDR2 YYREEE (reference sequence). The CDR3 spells CASSLGQGHSRTEAFF. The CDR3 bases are TGTGCCAGCAGCTTAGGGCAGGGCCATTCGCGGACTGAAGCTTTCTTT.

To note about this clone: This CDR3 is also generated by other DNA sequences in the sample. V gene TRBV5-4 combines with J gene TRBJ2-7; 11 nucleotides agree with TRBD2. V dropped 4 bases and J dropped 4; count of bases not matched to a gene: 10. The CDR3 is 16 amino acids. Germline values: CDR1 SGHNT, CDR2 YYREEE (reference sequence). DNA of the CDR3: TGTGCCAGCAGCATAGATAGCGGGAGGGCCGGTTACGAGCAGTACTTC. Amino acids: CASSIDSGRAGYEQYF. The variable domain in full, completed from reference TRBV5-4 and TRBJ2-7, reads ETGVTQSPTHLIKTRGQQVTLRCSSQSGHNTVSWYQQALGQGPQFIFQYYREEENGRGNFPPRFSGLQFPNYSSELNVNALELDDSALYLCASSIDSGRAGYEQYFGPGTRLTVT.

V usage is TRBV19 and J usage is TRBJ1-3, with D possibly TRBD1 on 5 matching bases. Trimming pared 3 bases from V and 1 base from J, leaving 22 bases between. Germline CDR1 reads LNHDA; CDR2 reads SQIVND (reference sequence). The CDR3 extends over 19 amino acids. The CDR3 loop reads CASSMPPFVGATSGNTIYF. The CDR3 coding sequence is TGTGCCAGTAGTATGCCCCCTTTCGTAGGGGCGACATCTGGAAACACCATATATTTT.

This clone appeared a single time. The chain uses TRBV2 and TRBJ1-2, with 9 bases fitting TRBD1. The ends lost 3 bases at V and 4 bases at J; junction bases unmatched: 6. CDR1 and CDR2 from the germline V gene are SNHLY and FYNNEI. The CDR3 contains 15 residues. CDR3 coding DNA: TGTGCCAGCAGTGATCCGGGGGGACAGGGCTATGGCTACACCTTC. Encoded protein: CASSDPGGQGYGYTF.

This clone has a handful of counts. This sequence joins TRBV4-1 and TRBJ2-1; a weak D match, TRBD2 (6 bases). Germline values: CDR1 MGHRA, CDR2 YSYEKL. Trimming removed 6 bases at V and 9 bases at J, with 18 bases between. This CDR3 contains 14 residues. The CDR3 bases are TGCGCCAGCAGGCAGATGAACCGGGACTCTGAGCAGTTCTTC. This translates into CASRQMNRDSEQFF.

The DNA of the CDR3 is TGTGCCAGCAGCCCGGGGACTAGCGGGAGGGCCGGGGAGCTGTTTTTT. It codes for CASSPGTSGRAGELFF. This chain links TRBV13 with TRBJ2-2, with 16 bases that match TRBD2. The CDR3 consists of 16 residues. Unmatched junction bases numbered 3, after V lost 5 bases and J lost 6 bases. Per the germline V gene, CDR1 is PRHDT and CDR2 is FYEKMQ (reference sequence).

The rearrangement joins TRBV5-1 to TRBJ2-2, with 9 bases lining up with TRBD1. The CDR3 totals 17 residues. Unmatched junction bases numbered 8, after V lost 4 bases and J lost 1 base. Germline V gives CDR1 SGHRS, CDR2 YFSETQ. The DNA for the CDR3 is TGCGCCAGCAGCACTTTAAGGGACAGGGTGAACACCGGGGAGCTGTTTTTT. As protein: CASSTLRDRVNTGELFF.

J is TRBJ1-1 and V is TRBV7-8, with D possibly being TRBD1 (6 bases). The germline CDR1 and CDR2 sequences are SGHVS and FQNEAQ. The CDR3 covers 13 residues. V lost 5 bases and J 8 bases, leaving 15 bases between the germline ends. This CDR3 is CASSVGPGAEAFF. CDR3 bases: TGTGCCAGCAGCGTCGGACCAGGGGCCGAAGCTTTCTTT.

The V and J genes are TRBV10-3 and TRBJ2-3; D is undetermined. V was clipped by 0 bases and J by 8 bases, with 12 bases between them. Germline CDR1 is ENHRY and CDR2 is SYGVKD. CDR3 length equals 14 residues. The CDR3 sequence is CAISESILGGTQYF. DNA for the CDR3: TGTGCCATCAGTGAGTCGATTTTAGGCGGTACGCAGTATTTT.

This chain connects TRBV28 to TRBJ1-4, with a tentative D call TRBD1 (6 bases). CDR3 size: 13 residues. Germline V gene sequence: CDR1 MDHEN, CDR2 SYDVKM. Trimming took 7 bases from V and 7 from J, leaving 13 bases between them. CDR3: CASKGGGGEKLFF. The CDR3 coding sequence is TGTGCCAGCAAGGGCGGGGGCGGTGAAAAACTGTTTTTT.

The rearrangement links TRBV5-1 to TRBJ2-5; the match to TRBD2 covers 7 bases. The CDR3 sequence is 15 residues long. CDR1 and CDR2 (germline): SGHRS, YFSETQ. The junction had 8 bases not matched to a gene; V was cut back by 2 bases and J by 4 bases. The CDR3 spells CASSFFGPSGETQYF. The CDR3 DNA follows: TGCGCCAGCAGCTTCTTTGGCCCTAGCGGAGAGACCCAGTACTTC.

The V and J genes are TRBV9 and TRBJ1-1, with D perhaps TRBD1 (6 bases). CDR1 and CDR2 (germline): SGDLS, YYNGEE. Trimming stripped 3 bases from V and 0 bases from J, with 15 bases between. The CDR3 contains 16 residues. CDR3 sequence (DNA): TGTGCCAGCAGCGCAGATTTGGGACACCTGAACACTGAAGCTTTCTTT. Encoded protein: CASSADLGHLNTEAFF.

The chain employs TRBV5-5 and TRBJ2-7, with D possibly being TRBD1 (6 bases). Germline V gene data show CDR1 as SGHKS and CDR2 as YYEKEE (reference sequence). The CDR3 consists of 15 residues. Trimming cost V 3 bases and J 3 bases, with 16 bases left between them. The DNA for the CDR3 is TGTGCCAGCAGCTCGTCCGGGACAAGTCTCTACGAGCAGTACTTC. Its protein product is CASSSSGTSLYEQYF.

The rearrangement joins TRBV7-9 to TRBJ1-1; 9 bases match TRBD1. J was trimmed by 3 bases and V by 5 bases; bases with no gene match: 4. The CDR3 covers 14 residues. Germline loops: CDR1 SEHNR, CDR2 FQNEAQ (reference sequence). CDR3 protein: CASSPRQGDTEAFF. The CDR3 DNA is TGTGCCAGCAGCCCCCGACAGGGGGACACTGAAGCTTTCTTT.

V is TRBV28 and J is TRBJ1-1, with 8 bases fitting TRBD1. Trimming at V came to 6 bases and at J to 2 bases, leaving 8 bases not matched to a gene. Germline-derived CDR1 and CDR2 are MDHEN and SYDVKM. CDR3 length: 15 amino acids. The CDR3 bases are TGTGCCAGCAGCTATGGGACAGGTCTAAACACTGAAGCTTTCTTT. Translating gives CASSYGTGLNTEAFF.

The CDR3 is CASSQEPRGTNTQYF. Written as DNA, the CDR3 is TGCGCCAGCAGCCAAGAGCCCAGGGGTACAAATACGCAGTATTTT. The chain joins TRBV4-1 to TRBJ2-3; D possibly corresponds to TRBD1 (6 bases). CDR1 and CDR2 (germline): MGHRA, YSYEKL. V was cut by 0 bases and J by 7 bases, with 14 bases left in between. This CDR3 has 15 residues.

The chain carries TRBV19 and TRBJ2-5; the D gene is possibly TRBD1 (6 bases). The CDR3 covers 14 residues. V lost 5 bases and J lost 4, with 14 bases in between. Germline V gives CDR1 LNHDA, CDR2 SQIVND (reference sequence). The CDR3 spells CASSPGVRGETQYF. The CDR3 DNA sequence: TGTGCCAGTAGTCCAGGGGTACGGGGAGAGACCCAGTACTTC.